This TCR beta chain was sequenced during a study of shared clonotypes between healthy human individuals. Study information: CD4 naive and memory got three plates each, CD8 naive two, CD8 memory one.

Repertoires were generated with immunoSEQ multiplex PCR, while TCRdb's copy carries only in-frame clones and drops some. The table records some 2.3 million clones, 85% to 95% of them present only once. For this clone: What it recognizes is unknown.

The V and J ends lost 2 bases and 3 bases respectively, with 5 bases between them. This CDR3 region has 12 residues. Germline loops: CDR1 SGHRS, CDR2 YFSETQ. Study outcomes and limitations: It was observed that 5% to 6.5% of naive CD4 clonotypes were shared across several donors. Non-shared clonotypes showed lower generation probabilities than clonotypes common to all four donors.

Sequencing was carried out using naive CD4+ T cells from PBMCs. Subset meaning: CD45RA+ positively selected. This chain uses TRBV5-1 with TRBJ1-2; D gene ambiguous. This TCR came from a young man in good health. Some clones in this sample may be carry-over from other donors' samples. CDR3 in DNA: TGCGCCAGCAGCTTCGGGGACTATGGCTACACCTTC. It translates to CASSFGDYGYTF. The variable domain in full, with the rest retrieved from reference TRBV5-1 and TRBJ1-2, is KAGVTQTPRYLIKTRGQQVTLSCSPISGHRSVSWYQQTPGQGLQFLFEYFSETQRNKGNFPGRFSGRQFSNSRSEMNVSTLELGDSALYLCASSFGDYGYTFGSGTRLTVV.